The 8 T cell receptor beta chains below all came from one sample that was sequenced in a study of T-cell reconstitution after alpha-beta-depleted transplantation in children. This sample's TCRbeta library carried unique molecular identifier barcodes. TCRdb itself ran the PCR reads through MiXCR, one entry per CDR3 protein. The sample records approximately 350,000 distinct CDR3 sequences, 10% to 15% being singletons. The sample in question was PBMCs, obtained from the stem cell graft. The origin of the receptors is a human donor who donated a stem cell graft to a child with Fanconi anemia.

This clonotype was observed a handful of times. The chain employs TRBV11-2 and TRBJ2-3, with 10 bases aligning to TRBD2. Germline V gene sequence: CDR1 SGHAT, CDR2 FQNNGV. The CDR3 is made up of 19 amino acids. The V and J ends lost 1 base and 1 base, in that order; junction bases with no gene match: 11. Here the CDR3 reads CASSLGSVLAGGRTDTQYF. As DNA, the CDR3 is TGTGCCAGCAGCTTAGGTTCGGTATTAGCGGGGGGCCGCACAGATACGCAGTATTTT.

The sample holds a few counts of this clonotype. The DNA for the CDR3 is TGCAGTGCTAACGGACAGCAGGGCGTCCAGTACTTC. Protein: CSANGQQGVQYF. The chain uses TRBV20-1 and TRBJ2-5, with a possible D match to TRBD1 (6 bases). The length of the CDR3 is 12 residues. Germline CDR1 reads DFQATT; CDR2 reads SNEGSKA (reference sequence). V lost 4 bases and J 10 bases, leaving 16 bases between the germline ends.

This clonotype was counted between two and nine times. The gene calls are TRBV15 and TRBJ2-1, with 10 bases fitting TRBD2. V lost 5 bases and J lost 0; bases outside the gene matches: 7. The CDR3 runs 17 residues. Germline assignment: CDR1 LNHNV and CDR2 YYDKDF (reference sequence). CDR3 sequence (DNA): TGTGCCACCAGCGGGGAGAAGCGGGGGGGCTCCTACAATGAGCAGTTCTTC. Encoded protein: CATSGEKRGGSYNEQFF.

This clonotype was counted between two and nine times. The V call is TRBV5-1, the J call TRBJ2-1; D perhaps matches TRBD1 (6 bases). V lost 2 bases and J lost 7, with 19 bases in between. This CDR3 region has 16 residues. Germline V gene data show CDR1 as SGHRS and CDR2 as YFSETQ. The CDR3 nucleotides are TGCGCCAGCAGCTTACAGGGCGGCTGGATTTCGAATGAGCAGTTCTTC. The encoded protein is CASSLQGGWISNEQFF. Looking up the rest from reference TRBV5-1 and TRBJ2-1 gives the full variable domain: KAGVTQTPRYLIKTRGQQVTLSCSPISGHRSVSWYQQTPGQGLQFLFEYFSETQRNKGNFPGRFSGRQFSNSRSEMNVSTLELGDSALYLCASSLQGGWISNEQFFGPGTRLTVL.

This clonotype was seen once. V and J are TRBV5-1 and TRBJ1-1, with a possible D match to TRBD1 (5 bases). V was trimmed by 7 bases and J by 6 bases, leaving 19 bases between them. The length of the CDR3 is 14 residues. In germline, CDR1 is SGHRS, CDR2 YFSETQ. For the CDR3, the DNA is TGCGCCAGCTCCGGAGGGGAAGGAAAAGCTGAAGCTTTCTTT. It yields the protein CASSGGEGKAEAFF.

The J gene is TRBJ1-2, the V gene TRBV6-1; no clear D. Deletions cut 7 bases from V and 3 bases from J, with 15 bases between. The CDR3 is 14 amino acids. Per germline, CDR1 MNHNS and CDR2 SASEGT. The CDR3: CASTQTFRDYGYTF. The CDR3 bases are TGTGCCAGCACGCAAACCTTCCGGGACTATGGCTACACCTTC.

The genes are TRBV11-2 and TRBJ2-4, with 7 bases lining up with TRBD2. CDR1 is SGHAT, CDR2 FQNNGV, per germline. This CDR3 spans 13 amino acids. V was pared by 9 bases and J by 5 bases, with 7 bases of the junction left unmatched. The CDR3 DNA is TGTGCCAGTGGGAGGGACGAGGAAAACATTCAGTACTTC. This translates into CASGRDEENIQYF.

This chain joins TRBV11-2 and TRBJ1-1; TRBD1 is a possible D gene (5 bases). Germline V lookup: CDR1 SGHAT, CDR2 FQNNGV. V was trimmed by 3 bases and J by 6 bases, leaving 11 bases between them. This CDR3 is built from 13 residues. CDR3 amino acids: CASSLVRDAEAFF. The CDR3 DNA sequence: TGTGCCAGCAGCTTGGTCAGGGATGCTGAAGCTTTCTTT. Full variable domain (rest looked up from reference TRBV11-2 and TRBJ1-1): EAGVAQSPRYKIIEKRQSVAFWCNPISGHATLYWYQQILGQGPKLLIQFQNNGVVDDSQLPKDRFSAERLKGVDSTLKIQPAKLEDSAVYLCASSLVRDAEAFFGQGTRLTVV.